A single sample gave rise to the 3 T cell receptor beta chains below, sequenced in a study of OX40 agonist ivuxolimab in advanced cancers. Using immunoSEQ multiplex PCR, the repertoire was profiled, and TCRdb retains in-frame clones only, with some absent. The data show under 45,000 clones, around four fifths seen once. The sequencing here drew on CD4+ or CD8+ T cells sorted from blood, taken in a trial of the OX40 agonist ivuxolimab. All receptors derive from an adult with an advanced solid tumor such as melanoma, head and neck, liver or kidney cancer.

V gene TRBV7-9 combines with J gene TRBJ2-3; D possibly corresponds to TRBD1 (5 bases). The CDR3 sequence is 14 residues long. Germline-derived CDR1 and CDR2 are SEHNR and FQNEAQ (reference sequence). With 2 bases removed from V and 4 bases from J, the gap between germline ends came to 10 bases. The CDR3 region is CASSLSGHSDTQYF. CDR3 nucleotide sequence: TGTGCCAGCAGCTTATCAGGACACTCAGATACGCAGTATTTT.

By frequency in the sample, this clone is medium-sized. The genes are TRBV12-5 and TRBJ2-6, with unresolved D. This CDR3 comprises 13 residues. Trimming removed 4 bases from V and 4 bases from J, with 5 bases in between. CDR1 and CDR2 from the germline V gene are LGHNT and FRNRAP. The CDR3 here is CASGSPGANVLTF. The DNA for the CDR3 is TGTGCTAGTGGTTCCCCAGGGGCCAACGTCCTGACTTTC.

V usage is TRBV7-2 and J usage is TRBJ2-3, with D unresolved. CDR3 length equals 12 residues. Germline CDR1 is SGHTA and CDR2 is FQGNSA. Trimming cost V 1 base and J 4 bases, with 3 bases left between them. The CDR3 protein is CASSLVPDTQYF. DNA of the CDR3: TGTGCCAGCAGCTTAGTCCCAGATACGCAGTATTTT. Drawing the rest from reference TRBV7-2 and TRBJ2-3, the complete variable domain is GAGVSQSPSNKVTEKGKDVELRCDPISGHTALYWYRQSLGQGLEFLIYFQGNSAPDKSGLPSDRFSAERTGGSVSTLTIQRTQQEDSAVYLCASSLVPDTQYFGPGTRLTVL.